These T cell receptor beta chains were read from a single sample in a study of cytomegalovirus exposure and HLA in healthy donors. The repertoire was sequenced with immunoSEQ multiplex PCR; TCRdb's copy has only in-frame clones and lacks some. This table holds around 120,000 clones, over 70% found once. The sequenced material came from PBMCs. The source of these receptors is a woman in her 40s in good health and CMV-seronegative. CDR3s include the opening cysteine and the closing phenylalanine or tryptophan. The D gene is left open where the match is weak. For some rows the clone size is stated as once, few or many, or as a class when expanded; others skip it.

clone size | D gene | J gene | V gene | CDR3 protein | CDR3 DNA
- | TRBD1 | TRBJ2-7 | TRBV7-8 | CASSVPRDRNYEQYF | TGTGCCAGCAGCGTACCCCGGGACAGGAACTACGAGCAGTACTTC
many | - | TRBJ1-6 | TRBV2 | CASSPNPGSNSPLHF | TGTGCCAGCAGTCCCAACCCAGGCTCCAATTCACCCCTCCACTTT
- | TRBD2 | TRBJ2-3 | TRBV4-2 | CASSQVSSGIPDTQYF | TGTGCCAGCAGCCAAGTGTCTAGCGGGATCCCAGATACGCAGTATTTT
- | - | TRBJ2-3 | TRBV2 | CASSGRDGAAGTDTQYF | TGTGCCAGCAGTGGGAGGGACGGGGCAGCCGGCACAGATACGCAGTATTTT
- | TRBD1 | TRBJ1-2 | TRBV7-2 | CASSRGTGGIYGYTF | TGTGCCAGCAGCCGCGGGACAGGGGGCATCTATGGCTACACCTTC
- | TRBD1 | TRBJ1-2 | TRBV4-3 | CASSPGQGTAYGYTF | TGCGCCAGCAGCCCCGGACAGGGGACAGCCTATGGCTACACCTTC
- | TRBD2 | TRBJ2-5 | TRBV5-6 | CASSLVSAGGPGETQYF | TGTGCCAGCAGCTTGGTATCGGCGGGAGGGCCAGGAGAGACCCAGTACTTC
- | - | TRBJ1-2 | TRBV10-3 | CAISEPPHGAGYTF | TGTGCCATCAGTGAGCCCCCGCATGGTGCGGGCTACACCTTC
- | - | TRBJ2-7 | TRBV12-5 | CASGAAYEQYF | TGTGCTAGTGGTGCGGCCTACGAGCAGTACTTC
- | TRBD2 | TRBJ2-3 | TRBV7-3 | CASSLSRGEDTQYF | TGTGCCAGCAGCTTAAGTCGGGGGGAAGATACGCAGTATTTT
- | TRBD1 | TRBJ1-2 | TRBV2 | CASSRDRRDYGYTF | TGTGCCAGCAGTAGGGACAGGAGGGACTATGGCTACACCTTC
- | - | TRBJ2-1 | TRBV7-2 | CASSLAGRGYNEQFF | TGTGCCAGCAGCTTAGCCGGGAGAGGATACAATGAGCAGTTCTTC
- | - | TRBJ2-5 | TRBV4-2 | CASSQERGETQYF | TGTGCCAGCAGCCAAGAAAGGGGGGAGACCCAGTACTTC
- | TRBD1 | TRBJ1-2 | TRBV9 | CASSLQDRGHGYTF | TGTGCCAGCAGCCTTCAGGACAGGGGACATGGCTACACCTTC
- | - | TRBJ2-7 | TRBV30 | CAWSAGLRPYEQYF | TGTGCCTGGAGCGCGGGACTTCGACCCTACGAGCAGTACTTC
- | - | TRBJ1-5 | TRBV4-2 | CASSQAGDQPQHF | TGTGCCAGCAGCCAAGCAGGGGATCAGCCCCAGCATTTT
- | - | TRBJ1-2 | TRBV2 | CASIVTRGMRGYTF | TGTGCCAGCATTGTAACTCGGGGGATGCGAGGCTACACCTTC
many | TRBD1 | TRBJ1-5 | TRBV6-6 | CASRLTGENQPQHF | TGTGCCAGCAGATTAACAGGGGAGAATCAGCCCCAGCATTTT
- | - | TRBJ2-2 | TRBV19 | CASSSMSGELFF | TGTGCCAGTAGCTCTATGTCCGGGGAGCTGTTTTTT
few | - | TRBJ1-5 | TRBV19 | CASSQDGGSNQPQHF | TGTGCCAGCAGCCAAGACGGGGGAAGCAATCAGCCCCAGCATTTT
- | - | TRBJ2-2 | TRBV7-2 | CASSPGWSGELFF | TGTGCCAGCAGCCCGGGGTGGTCCGGGGAGCTGTTTTTT
- | TRBD1 | TRBJ2-1 | TRBV9 | CASSVQDRVRDNEQFF | TGTGCCAGCAGCGTACAGGACAGGGTGAGAGACAATGAGCAGTTCTTC
once | TRBD2 | TRBJ2-3 | TRBV10-3 | CAIAQTSGDTQYF | TGTGCCATTGCCCAGACTAGCGGAGATACGCAGTATTTT
- | - | TRBJ2-5 | TRBV5-1 | CASSLGSSGQETQYF | TGCGCCAGCAGCTTGGGGTCCTCCGGCCAAGAGACCCAGTACTTC
- | - | TRBJ1-1 | TRBV27 | CASSLLGANTEAFF | TGTGCCAGCAGTTTACTGGGGGCGAACACTGAAGCTTTCTTT
few | - | TRBJ1-3 | TRBV19 | CASRMGLSSGNTIYF | TGTGCCAGTAGGATGGGACTCAGCTCTGGAAACACCATATATTTT
- | - | TRBJ2-2 | TRBV5-1 | CASSSNSAGGELFF | TGCGCCAGCAGCTCGAATAGCGCGGGCGGGGAGCTGTTTTTT
once | TRBD2 | TRBJ2-1 | TRBV19 | CASSIGGGGGRTNNEQFF | TGTGCCAGTAGTATAGGAGGCGGTGGCGGGAGAACTAACAATGAGCAGTTCTTC
- | TRBD1 | TRBJ1-1 | TRBV29-1 | CSVGGQGNTEAFF | TGCAGCGTTGGGGGACAGGGGAACACTGAAGCTTTCTTT
- | TRBD2 | TRBJ2-7 | TRBV4-3 | CASSQGRGGSYEQYF | TGCGCCAGCAGCCAGGGCCGGGGGGGATCCTACGAGCAGTACTTC
- | - | TRBJ2-2 | TRBV19 | CASSPRGISTGELFF | TGTGCCAGTAGTCCTAGGGGGATCTCTACCGGGGAGCTGTTTTTT
- | TRBD2 | TRBJ2-7 | TRBV5-1 | CASRDLLAGGLEQYF | TGCGCCAGCAGGGACCTACTAGCGGGAGGGCTTGAGCAGTACTTC
few | - | TRBJ1-1 | TRBV7-3 | CASSLNSLNTEAFF | TGTGCCAGCAGCTTAAACAGCCTGAACACTGAAGCTTTCTTT
- | - | TRBJ2-3 | TRBV5-4 | CASRESSTDTQYF | TGTGCCAGCAGGGAGTCAAGCACAGATACGCAGTATTTT
- | - | TRBJ2-7 | TRBV15 | CATSRGYDSSYEQYF | TGTGCCACCAGCAGAGGATACGACAGCAGTTACGAGCAGTACTTC
- | - | TRBJ2-1 | TRBV11-2 | CASSSAGVNNEQFF | TGTGCCAGCAGCTCGGCAGGGGTCAACAATGAGCAGTTCTTC
- | TRBD2 | TRBJ2-7 | TRBV9 | CASSVEAGGPEQYF | TGTGCCAGCAGCGTAGAGGCGGGGGGGCCCGAGCAGTACTTC
few | - | TRBJ2-1 | TRBV21-1 | CASSKEGGSGDEQFF | TGTGCCAGCAGCAAGGAAGGCGGGAGTGGGGATGAGCAGTTCTTC
- | - | TRBJ2-2 | TRBV5-8 | CASSLTGWGTGELFF | TGTGCCAGCAGCTTGACAGGGTGGGGCACCGGGGAGCTGTTTTTT
- | - | TRBJ2-7 | TRBV28 | CASILLWGVDSYEQYF | TGTGCCAGCATACTCCTTTGGGGGGTGGACTCCTACGAGCAGTACTTC
- | TRBD1 | TRBJ1-3 | TRBV7-8 | CASSTSDRGSGNTIYF | TGTGCCAGCAGCACTTCTGACAGGGGCTCTGGAAACACCATATATTTT
many | - | TRBJ1-1 | TRBV19 | CASTAYMNTEAFF | TGTGCCAGTACCGCTTACATGAACACTGAAGCTTTCTTT
- | - | TRBJ1-3 | TRBV18 | CASSPTGISGNTIYF | TGTGCCAGCTCACCAACAGGAATCTCTGGAAACACCATATATTTT
once | - | TRBJ2-3 | TRBV30 | CAWNPDRDTQYF | TGTGCCTGGAACCCCGACAGGGATACGCAGTATTTT
- | - | TRBJ1-6 | TRBV7-8 | CASSLGQSYNSPLHF | TGTGCCAGCAGCTTAGGCCAGTCCTATAATTCACCCCTCCACTTT
- | - | TRBJ2-7 | TRBV6-4 | CASRQLIVYEQYF | TGTGCCAGCCGACAGCTCATTGTATACGAGCAGTACTTC
- | - | TRBJ2-7 | TRBV7-7 | CASSTPPYEQYF | TGTGCCAGCTCAACTCCCCCCTACGAGCAGTACTTC
- | TRBD1 | TRBJ2-2 | TRBV19 | CASTLPGQGDTGELFF | TGTGCCAGTACCCTACCGGGACAGGGGGACACCGGGGAGCTGTTTTTT
- | TRBD1 | TRBJ1-1 | TRBV7-2 | CASSQQGGPTEAFF | TGTGCCAGCAGCCAACAGGGGGGCCCCACTGAAGCTTTCTTT
- | TRBD1 | TRBJ2-2 | TRBV7-2 | CASSLYTGGGTGELFF | TGTGCCAGCAGCTTATACACAGGGGGCGGGACCGGGGAGCTGTTTTTT
- | - | TRBJ2-7 | TRBV4-1 | CASSQQADGGEQYF | TGCGCCAGCAGCCAGCAGGCCGACGGGGGCGAGCAGTACTTC
- | - | TRBJ1-1 | TRBV28 | CASTPSGRGYTEAFF | TGTGCCAGCACCCCATCGGGGAGGGGATACACTGAAGCTTTCTTT
- | TRBD2 | TRBJ2-3 | TRBV5-1 | CASSSTSGSGTDTQYF | TGCGCCAGCAGCTCCACTAGCGGGAGTGGGACAGATACGCAGTATTTT
- | TRBD1 | TRBJ1-6 | TRBV4-1 | CASSQTRDRGSPLHF | TGCGCCAGCAGCCAAACCCGGGACAGGGGGTCACCCCTCCACTTT
- | TRBD1 | TRBJ1-3 | TRBV9 | CASSPSTGASGNTIYF | TGTGCCAGCAGCCCATCGACAGGGGCATCTGGAAACACCATATATTTT
- | TRBD2 | TRBJ2-3 | TRBV2 | CASSAGLETDTQYF | TGTGCCAGCAGTGCCGGACTAGAAACAGATACGCAGTATTTT